This T cell receptor (beta chain) emerged from a study of T cells expressing NK-cell markers. Turning to the study itself: Beta-chain profiling covered CD3+CD56+NKG2C+, CD3+CD56+NKG2C- and CD3+CD56-NKG2C+ sorted subsets. Most of the eight sequenced donors tested HCMV-seropositive; one tested seronegative. Study-wide results and caveats: For six donors, the dominant NKG2C+ clonotypes made up about 1.0-7.0% of their CD8+ T cells.

On this clonotype itself: As yet, its antigen is unknown.

5'RACE template switching with UMIs generated TCR beta cDNA. One entry per CDR3 protein, without DNA, is what TCRdb gives after re-calling the 5' RACE reads. The sample shows about 260,000 distinct CDR3 sequences, and about 0.4% sits with its ten largest clones. CDR1 DFQATT and CDR2 SNEGSKA come from the germline V gene (reference sequence). This CDR3 has 13 amino acids. This sequence joins TRBV20-1 and TRBJ1-1. Sequencing was performed on blood T cells: a sorted CD56 or NKG2C T cell subset, CD4+ or CD8+ T cells, or bulk PBMC T cells (not recorded which). The receptor was isolated from a young man in good health. CDR3 region: CSALRGLNTEAFF.